This entry concerns a single T cell receptor (beta chain). This sample is drawn from a study of blood T cell repertoires in COVID-19. Study information: Researchers got acute and convalescent COVID-19 samples from the United States, Italy and Spain.

Using immunoSEQ multiplex PCR, the repertoire was profiled, and TCRdb retains in-frame clones only, with some absent. Of 150,000 to 200,000 clones listed, 89% are singletons. The CDR3 totals 14 residues. Germline assignment: CDR1 MNHEY and CDR2 SVGAGI. V shed 10 bases and J 7 bases; nucleotides not matched to a gene: 15. Adults between about 18 and 95 years of age took part from about two dozen US areas. Allocation to cohorts depended on clinical history reported by the participants. J is TRBJ2-7 and V is TRBV6-5, with 8 nucleotides matching TRBD1. Sequenced material: PBMCs or T cells enriched from blood (not recorded which). The TCR was taken from a woman aged 18-35 years who had recovered from COVID-19. CDR3: CATRLTGVRGEQYF. The CDR3 region has the DNA TGTGCCACCAGATTGACAGGGGTGCGAGGGGAGCAGTACTTC.